Below, 12 T cell receptor beta chains from the same sample are listed, as sequenced in a study of regulatory T cells in long-lasting Graves disease. Regarding time point: newly diagnosed GD, antithyroid drugs for less than 3 months. After RNA was extracted from PBMCs, the TCR library was made from it. Construction of TCR beta libraries relied on iRepertoire HTBI primers and on Arm-PCR targeting CDR3 regions. TCRdb independently ran MiXCR on the multiplex PCR reads; one entry per CDR3 protein. The sample records 240,000 or so distinct CDR3 sequences, roughly 21% being singletons. This specimen was peripheral blood mononuclear cells (PBMCs), taken at new diagnosis, from a patient treated with antithyroid drugs. These receptors originate from a female donor with Graves disease.

There are many counts of this clonotype. The gene calls are TRBV5-5 and TRBJ1-1, with TRBD1 matching over 8 bases. The J segment lost 5 bases and the V segment lost 3 bases, leaving 9 bases of the junction unmatched. CDR1 is SGHKS, CDR2 YYEKEE, per germline (reference sequence). The CDR3 covers 15 residues. The DNA of the CDR3 is TGTGCCAGCAGCTCCCGACAGGGGAAGGGGACTGAAGCTTTCTTT. It encodes CASSSRQGKGTEAFF. Together with reference TRBV5-5 and TRBJ1-1, the CDR3 gives the full variable domain: DAGVTQSPTHLIKTRGQQVTLRCSPISGHKSVSWYQQVLGQGPQFIFQYYEKEERGRGNFPDRFSARQFPNYSSELNVNALLLGDSALYLCASSSRQGKGTEAFFGQGTRLTVV.

This clonotype showed up many times. CDR3 amino acids: CASSLAGNNEQFF. CDR3 coding DNA: TGTGCCAGCAGTTTGGCAGGGAATAATGAGCAGTTCTTC. V usage is TRBV28 and J usage is TRBJ2-1; possible D gene TRBD1, 5 bases. Germline V gene data show CDR1 as MDHEN and CDR2 as SYDVKM. V was clipped by 3 bases and J by 7 bases, with 10 bases between them. The CDR3 has 13 amino acids.

V gene TRBV6-1 combines with J gene TRBJ1-1, with 9 bases identical to TRBD1. The CDR3 runs 16 residues. Germline CDR1 and CDR2: MNHNS and SASEGT. The V segment lost 7 bases and the J segment 5 bases; nucleotides outside the gene matches: 14. CDR3 sequence: CASKPGQGYLSTEAFF. The CDR3 region has the DNA TGTGCCAGCAAACCGGGACAGGGATATTTAAGTACTGAAGCTTTCTTT.

Many counts were recorded for this clonotype. The chain is built from TRBV19 and TRBJ1-1; D is possibly TRBD1 (6 bases). The CDR3 extends over 14 amino acids. Germline values: CDR1 LNHDA, CDR2 SQIVND (reference sequence). Trimming shortened V by 4 bases and J by 3 bases, and 12 bases separated the two germline ends. The CDR3 is CASSRGLFDTEAFF. CDR3 DNA: TGTGCCAGTAGTAGGGGGCTGTTCGACACTGAAGCTTTCTTT. Variable domain in full (rest from reference TRBV19 and TRBJ1-1): DGGITQSPKYLFRKEGQNVTLSCEQNLNHDAMYWYRQDPGQGLRLIYYSQIVNDFQKGDIAEGYSVSREKKESFPLTVTSAQKNPTAFYLCASSRGLFDTEAFFGQGTRLTVV.

Only a few counts were recorded for this clonotype. The chain carries TRBV18 and TRBJ2-6; the match to TRBD1 covers 7 bases. The V gene end was trimmed by 4 bases and the J gene end by 0 bases; junction bases not matched to a gene: 9. Germline V gene sequence: CDR1 KGHSH, CDR2 LQKENI. The CDR3 totals 18 residues. CDR3 in DNA: TGTGCCAGCTCACGATCCAGGGGGTCGGACTCTGGGGCCAACGTCCTGACTTTC. The encoded protein is CASSRSRGSDSGANVLTF.

Worth noting for this clonotype: The likely explanation is a read error, given a far larger clone one base away. This rearrangement joins TRBV7-2 to TRBJ2-1; the match to TRBD2 covers 8 bases. This CDR3 has 15 residues. With V trimmed by 3 bases and J by 4 bases, 5 bases remained unmatched. Germline V gives CDR1 SGHTA, CDR2 FQGNSA. CDR3 in amino acids: CASSFTSGRYNEQFF. In DNA form, the CDR3 reads TGTGCCAGCAGCTTTACTAGCGGCAGATACAATGAGCAGTTCTTC.

The chain couples TRBV19 to TRBJ1-6; weak D call: TRBD1 (5 bases). CDR1 is LNHDA, CDR2 SQIVND, per germline (reference sequence). Trimming took off 2 bases at V and 7 bases at J, with 15 bases between the two ends. CDR3 length: 16 residues. The chain's CDR3 is CASSILGPRKNSPLHF. The CDR3 DNA follows: TGTGCCAGTAGTATACTGGGGCCGAGGAAGAATTCACCCCTCCACTTT. Looking up the rest from reference TRBV19 and TRBJ1-6 gives the full variable domain: DGGITQSPKYLFRKEGQNVTLSCEQNLNHDAMYWYRQDPGQGLRLIYYSQIVNDFQKGDIAEGYSVSREKKESFPLTVTSAQKNPTAFYLCASSILGPRKNSPLHFGNGTRLTVT.

At least ten counts were recorded for this clonotype. The V and J genes are TRBV10-1 and TRBJ2-3, with 8 bases that match TRBD1. The CDR3 runs to 16 residues. Germline trimming cut 3 bases from V and 3 bases from J; bases unmatched to any gene: 8. Per germline, CDR1 WNHNN and CDR2 SYGVQD (reference sequence). The chain's CDR3 is CASSDPGGEGTDTQYF. For the CDR3, the DNA is TGCGCCAGCAGTGATCCAGGGGGCGAGGGTACAGATACGCAGTATTTT.

The table lists this clonotype with a count of one. The CDR3 loop is CASSSGGARSYEQYF. DNA for the CDR3: TGTGCCAGCAGTTCCGGAGGGGCAAGGTCCTACGAGCAGTACTTC. The chain has TRBV7-2 and TRBJ2-7; D is perhaps TRBD2 (6 bases). With 6 bases removed from V and 1 base from J, the gap between germline ends came to 16 bases. CDR3 length: 15 amino acids. Germline V CDR1 and CDR2: SGHTA, FQGNSA.

This clonotype has at least ten counts. V and J are TRBV2 and TRBJ2-5, with D unclear. Trimming took 8 bases from V and 2 from J, leaving 18 bases between them. Germline CDR1 and CDR2: SNHLY and FYNNEI. CDR3 length equals 15 residues. The CDR3 here is CASDQEKYLQETQYF. In DNA form, the CDR3 reads TGTGCCAGCGATCAGGAAAAATACCTACAAGAGACCCAGTACTTC. Looking up the rest from reference TRBV2 and TRBJ2-5 gives the full variable domain: EPEVTQTPSHQVTQMGQEVILRCVPISNHLYFYWYRQILGQKVEFLVSFYNNEISEKSEIFDDQFSVERPDGSNFTLKIRSTKLEDSAMYFCASDQEKYLQETQYFGPGTRLLVL.

This clonotype turned up a few times. The chain is built from TRBV7-2 and TRBJ1-1; D remains ambiguous. Germline lookup yields CDR1 SGHTA and CDR2 FQGNSA. This CDR3 comprises 13 residues. V lost 6 bases and J 1 base, leaving 9 bases between the germline ends. CDR3 loop: CASRAGRNTEAFF. For the CDR3, the DNA is TGTGCCAGCAGGGCCGGGAGGAACACTGAAGCTTTCTTT.

This clonotype has only a few counts. The chain links TRBV4-3 to TRBJ1-4, with 12 bases matching TRBD1. CDR1 and CDR2 from the germline V gene are LGHNA and YSLEER. With 3 bases clipped from V and 6 bases from J, the junction kept 5 bases outside the gene matches. This CDR3 is 16 amino acids long. CDR3 sequence (DNA): TGCGCCAGCAGCCACGGGACAGGGGGCCTCCATGAAAAACTGTTTTTT. Amino acid sequence: CASSHGTGGLHEKLFF.